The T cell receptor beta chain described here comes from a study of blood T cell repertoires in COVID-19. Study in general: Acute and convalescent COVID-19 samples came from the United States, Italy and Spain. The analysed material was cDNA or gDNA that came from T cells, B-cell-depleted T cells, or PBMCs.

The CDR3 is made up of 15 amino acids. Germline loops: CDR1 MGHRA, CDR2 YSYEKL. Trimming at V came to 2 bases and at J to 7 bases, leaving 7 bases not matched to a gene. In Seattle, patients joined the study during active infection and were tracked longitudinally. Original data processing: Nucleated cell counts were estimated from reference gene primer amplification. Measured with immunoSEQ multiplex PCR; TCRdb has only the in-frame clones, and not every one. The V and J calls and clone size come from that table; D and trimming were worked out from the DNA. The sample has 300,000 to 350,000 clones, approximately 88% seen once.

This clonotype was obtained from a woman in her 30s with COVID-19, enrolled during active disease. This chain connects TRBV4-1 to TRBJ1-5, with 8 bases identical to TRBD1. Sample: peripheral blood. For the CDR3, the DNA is TGCGCCAGCAGCCAACCCGGACAGGGAAAACAGCCCCAGCATTTT. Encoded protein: CASSQPGQGKQPQHF.